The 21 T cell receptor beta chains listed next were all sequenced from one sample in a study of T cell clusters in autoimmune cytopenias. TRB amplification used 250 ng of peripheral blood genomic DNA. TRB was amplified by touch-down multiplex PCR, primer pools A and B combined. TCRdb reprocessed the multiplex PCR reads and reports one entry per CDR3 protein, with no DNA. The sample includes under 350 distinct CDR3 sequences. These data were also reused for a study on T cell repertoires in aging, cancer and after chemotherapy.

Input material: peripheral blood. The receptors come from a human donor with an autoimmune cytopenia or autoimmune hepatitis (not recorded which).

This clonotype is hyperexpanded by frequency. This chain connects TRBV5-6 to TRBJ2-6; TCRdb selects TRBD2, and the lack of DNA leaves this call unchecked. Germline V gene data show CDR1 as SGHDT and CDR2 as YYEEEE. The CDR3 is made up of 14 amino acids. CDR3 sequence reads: CASSPVPGANVLTF.

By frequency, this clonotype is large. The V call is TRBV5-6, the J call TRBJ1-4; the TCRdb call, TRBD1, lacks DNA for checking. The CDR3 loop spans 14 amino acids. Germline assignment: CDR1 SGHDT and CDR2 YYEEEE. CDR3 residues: CASSLGTGGGKLFF.

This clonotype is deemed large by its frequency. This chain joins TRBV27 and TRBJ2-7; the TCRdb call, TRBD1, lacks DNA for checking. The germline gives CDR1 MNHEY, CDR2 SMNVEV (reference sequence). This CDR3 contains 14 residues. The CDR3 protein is CATHQTGNPYEQYF.

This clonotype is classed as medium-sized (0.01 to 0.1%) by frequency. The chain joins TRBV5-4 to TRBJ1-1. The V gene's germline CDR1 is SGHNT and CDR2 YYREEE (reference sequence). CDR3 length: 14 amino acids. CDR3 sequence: CASSLRPRNTEAFF.

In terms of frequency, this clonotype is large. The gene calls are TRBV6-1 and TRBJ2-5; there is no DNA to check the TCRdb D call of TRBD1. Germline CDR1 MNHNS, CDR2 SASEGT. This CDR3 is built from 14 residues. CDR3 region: CASSDRTGWETQYF.

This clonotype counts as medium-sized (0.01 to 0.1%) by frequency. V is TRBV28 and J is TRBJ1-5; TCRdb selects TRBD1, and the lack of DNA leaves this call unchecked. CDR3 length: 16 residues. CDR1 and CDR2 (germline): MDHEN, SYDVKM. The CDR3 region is CASSFQSDRRNQPQHF.

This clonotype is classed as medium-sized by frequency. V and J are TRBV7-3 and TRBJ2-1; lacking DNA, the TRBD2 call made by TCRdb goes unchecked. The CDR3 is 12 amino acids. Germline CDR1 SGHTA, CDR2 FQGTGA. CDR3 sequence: CASSLGLSEQFF.

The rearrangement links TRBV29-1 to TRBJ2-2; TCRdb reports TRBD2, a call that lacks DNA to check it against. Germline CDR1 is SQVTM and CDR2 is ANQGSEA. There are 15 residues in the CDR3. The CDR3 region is CSVELAGGGTGELFF.

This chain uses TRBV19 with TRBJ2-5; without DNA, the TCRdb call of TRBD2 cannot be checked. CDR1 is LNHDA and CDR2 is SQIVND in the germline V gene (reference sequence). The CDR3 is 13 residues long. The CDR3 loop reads CASSTLGKGTQYF.

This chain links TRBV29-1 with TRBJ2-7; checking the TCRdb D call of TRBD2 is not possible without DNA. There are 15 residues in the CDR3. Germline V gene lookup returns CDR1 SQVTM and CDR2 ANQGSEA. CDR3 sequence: CSVVSPSGLTYEQYF.

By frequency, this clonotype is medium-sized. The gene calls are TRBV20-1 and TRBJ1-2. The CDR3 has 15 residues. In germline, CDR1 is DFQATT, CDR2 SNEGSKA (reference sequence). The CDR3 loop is CSARERESRSHGYTF.

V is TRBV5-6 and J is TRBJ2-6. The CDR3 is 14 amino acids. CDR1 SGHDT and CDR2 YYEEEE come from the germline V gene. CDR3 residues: CASSLGTGANVLTF.

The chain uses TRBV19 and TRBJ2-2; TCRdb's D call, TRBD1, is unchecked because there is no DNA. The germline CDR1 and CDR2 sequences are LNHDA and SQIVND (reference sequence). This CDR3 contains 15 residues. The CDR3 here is CASTERDPHTGELFF. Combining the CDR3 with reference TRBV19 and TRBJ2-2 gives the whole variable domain DGGITQSPKYLFRKEGQNVTLSCEQNLNHDAMYWYRQDPGQGLRLIYYSQIVNDFQKGDIAEGYSVSREKKESFPLTVTSAQKNPTAFYLCASTERDPHTGELFFGEGSRLTVL.

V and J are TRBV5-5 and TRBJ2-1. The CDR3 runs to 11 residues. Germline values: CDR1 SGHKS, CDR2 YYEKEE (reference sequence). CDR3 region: CASSLVSEQFF. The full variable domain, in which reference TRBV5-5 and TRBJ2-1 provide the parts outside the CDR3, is DAGVTQSPTHLIKTRGQQVTLRCSPISGHKSVSWYQQVLGQGPQFIFQYYEKEERGRGNFPDRFSARQFPNYSSELNVNALLLGDSALYLCASSLVSEQFFGPGTRLTVL.

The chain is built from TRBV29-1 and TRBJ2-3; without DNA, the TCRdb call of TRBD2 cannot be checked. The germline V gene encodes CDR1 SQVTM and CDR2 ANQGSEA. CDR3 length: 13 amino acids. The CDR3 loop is CSVQGPRVDTQYF.

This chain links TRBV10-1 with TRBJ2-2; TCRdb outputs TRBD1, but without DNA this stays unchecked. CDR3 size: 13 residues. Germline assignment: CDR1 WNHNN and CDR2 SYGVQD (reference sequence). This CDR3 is CASSRTVSGELFF.

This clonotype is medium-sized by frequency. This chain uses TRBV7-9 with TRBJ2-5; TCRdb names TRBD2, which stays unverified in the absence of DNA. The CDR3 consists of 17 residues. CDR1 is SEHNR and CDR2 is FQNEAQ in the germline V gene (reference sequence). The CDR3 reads CASSLAPSSGGQETQYF.

CDR3 residues: CASSMGSHSYNEQFF. J is TRBJ2-1 and V is TRBV19. Per germline, CDR1 LNHDA and CDR2 SQIVND (reference sequence). This CDR3 is 15 amino acids long.

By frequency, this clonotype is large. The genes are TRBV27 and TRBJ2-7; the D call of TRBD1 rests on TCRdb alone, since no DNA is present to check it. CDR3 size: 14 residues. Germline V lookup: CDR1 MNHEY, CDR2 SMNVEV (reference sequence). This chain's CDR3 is CASSLYPGLYEQYF.

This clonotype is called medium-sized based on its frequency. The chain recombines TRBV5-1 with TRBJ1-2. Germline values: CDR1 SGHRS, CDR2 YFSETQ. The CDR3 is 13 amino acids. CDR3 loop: CASSLGANYGYTF.

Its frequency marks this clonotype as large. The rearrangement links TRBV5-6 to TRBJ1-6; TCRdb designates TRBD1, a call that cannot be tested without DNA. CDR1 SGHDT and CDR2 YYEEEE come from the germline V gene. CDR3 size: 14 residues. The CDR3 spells CASSFGTADSPLHF.